This T cell receptor (beta chain) originates from a study of T cells after yellow fever vaccination. As for the study in general: Preparation of fractions with low cell numbers was performed using SMART-Seq v4 Ultra Low Input.

Generation of TCR cDNA used 5'RACE template switching (which added a universal primer site and UMIs). MiXCR, run by TCRdb on the 5' RACE reads, gives a single entry per CDR3 protein. The data show approximately 350,000 distinct CDR3 sequences, with more than 9% seen just once and about 17% held by the top ten. In germline, CDR1 is SGHRS, CDR2 YFSETQ. This CDR3 comprises 14 residues. The germline V and J ends were trimmed by 5 bases and 2 bases, with 10 bases remaining between them. Regarding the study as a whole: FACS-sorted repertoires could contain abundant clonotypes contaminating from the bulk population.

This clonotype was seen a handful of times. Its matching antigen is unknown. This material consisted of PBMCs, taken on the day of the first yellow fever vaccination. The receptor's source is a man aged 18 to 29 who received the YFV17D yellow fever vaccine. The chain employs TRBV5-1 and TRBJ2-2; possibly TRBD1 for D (5 bases). This CDR3 is CASRETVNTGELFF. In DNA form, the CDR3 reads TGCGCCAGCAGAGAGACAGTTAACACCGGGGAGCTGTTTTTT.